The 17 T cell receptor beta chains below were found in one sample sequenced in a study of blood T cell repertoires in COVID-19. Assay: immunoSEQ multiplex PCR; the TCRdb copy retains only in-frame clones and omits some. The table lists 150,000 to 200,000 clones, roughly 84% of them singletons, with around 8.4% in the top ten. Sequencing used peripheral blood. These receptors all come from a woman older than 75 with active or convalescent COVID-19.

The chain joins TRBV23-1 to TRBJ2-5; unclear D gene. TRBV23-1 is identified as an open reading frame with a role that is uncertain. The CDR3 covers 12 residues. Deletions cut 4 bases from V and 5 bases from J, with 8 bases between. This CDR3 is CASSPLGETQYF. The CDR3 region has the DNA TGCGCCAGCAGTCCCCTCGGTGAGACCCAGTACTTC.

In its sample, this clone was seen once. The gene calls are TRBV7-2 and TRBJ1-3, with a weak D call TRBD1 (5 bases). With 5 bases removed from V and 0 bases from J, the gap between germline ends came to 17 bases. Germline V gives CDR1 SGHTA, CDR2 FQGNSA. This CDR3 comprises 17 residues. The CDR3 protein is CASSGTLTATSGNTIYF. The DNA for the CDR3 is TGTGCCAGCAGCGGCACCTTGACAGCAACCTCTGGAAACACCATATATTTT.

DNA of the CDR3: TGTGCCAGCAGCCCCGGGGGGAATAACTATGGCTACACCTTC. The encoded protein is CASSPGGNNYGYTF. This chain links TRBV6-4 with TRBJ1-2; TRBD1 might be the D (5 bases). Germline CDR1 MRHNA, CDR2 SNTAGT. The CDR3 is 14 residues long. Trimming stripped 6 bases from V and 1 base from J, with 12 bases between.

CDR3 protein: CASSLGGGIYEQYF. The DNA for the CDR3 is TGTGCCAGCAGCTTAGGCGGCGGGATCTACGAGCAGTACTTC. The chain couples TRBV11-3 to TRBJ2-7; D may be TRBD2 (6 bases). CDR1 is SGHNT, CDR2 YENEEA, per germline. The CDR3 is made up of 14 amino acids. Trimming pared 1 base from V and 3 bases from J, leaving 10 bases between. Full variable domain (rest looked up from reference TRBV11-3 and TRBJ2-7): EAGVVQSPRYKIIEKKQPVAFWCNPISGHNTLYWYLQNLGQGPELLIRYENEEAVDDSQLPKDRFSAERLKGVDSTLKIQPAELGDSAVYLCASSLGGGIYEQYFGPGTRLTVT.

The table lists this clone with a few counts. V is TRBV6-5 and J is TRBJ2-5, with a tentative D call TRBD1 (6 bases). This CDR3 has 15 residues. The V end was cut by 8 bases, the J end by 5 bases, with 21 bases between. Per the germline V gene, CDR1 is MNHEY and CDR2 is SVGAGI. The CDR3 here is CASSTGQWGRETQYF. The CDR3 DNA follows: TGTGCCAGCTCTACAGGGCAGTGGGGGCGCGAGACCCAGTACTTC.

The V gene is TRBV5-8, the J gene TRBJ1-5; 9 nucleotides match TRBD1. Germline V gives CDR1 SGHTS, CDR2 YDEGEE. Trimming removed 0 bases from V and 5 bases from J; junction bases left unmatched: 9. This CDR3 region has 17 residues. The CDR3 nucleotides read TGTGCCAGCAGCTTGGGGTTAGGGACAGGGAAATATCAGCCCCAGCATTTT. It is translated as CASSLGLGTGKYQPQHF.

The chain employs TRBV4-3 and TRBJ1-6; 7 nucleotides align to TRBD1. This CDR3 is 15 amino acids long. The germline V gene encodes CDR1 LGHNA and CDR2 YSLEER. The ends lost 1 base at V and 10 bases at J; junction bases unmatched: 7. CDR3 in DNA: TGCGCCAGCAGCCAAGGGGTACAGGGGTACTCACCCCTCCACTTT. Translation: CASSQGVQGYSPLHF.

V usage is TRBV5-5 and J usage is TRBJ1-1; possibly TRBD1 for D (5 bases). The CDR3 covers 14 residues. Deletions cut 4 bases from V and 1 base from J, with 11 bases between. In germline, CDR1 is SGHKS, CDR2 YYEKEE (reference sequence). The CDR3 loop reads CASSAGGRNTEAFF. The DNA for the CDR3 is TGTGCCAGCAGCGCTGGGGGGAGGAACACTGAAGCTTTCTTT.

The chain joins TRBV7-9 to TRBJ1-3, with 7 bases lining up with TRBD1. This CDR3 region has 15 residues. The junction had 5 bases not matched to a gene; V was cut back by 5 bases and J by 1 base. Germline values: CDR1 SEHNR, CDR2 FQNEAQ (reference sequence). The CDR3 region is CASSHRDSSGNTIYF. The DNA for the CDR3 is TGTGCCAGCAGCCATCGGGACAGTTCTGGAAACACCATATATTTT.

CDR3 protein: CASQTPGQDNQPQHF. In DNA form, the CDR3 reads TGTGCCAGTCAGACTCCGGGACAGGATAATCAGCCCCAGCATTTT. V gene TRBV19 combines with J gene TRBJ1-5; TRBD1 matches at 8 bases. The ends lost 8 bases at V and 4 bases at J; junction bases unmatched: 10. Germline CDR1 and CDR2: LNHDA and SQIVND (reference sequence). This CDR3 comprises 15 residues.

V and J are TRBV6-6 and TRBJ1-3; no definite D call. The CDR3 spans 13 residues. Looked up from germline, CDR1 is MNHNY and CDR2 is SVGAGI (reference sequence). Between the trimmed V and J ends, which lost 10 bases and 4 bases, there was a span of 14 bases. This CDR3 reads CATKESSGNTIYF. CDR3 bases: TGTGCCACCAAAGAGTCGAGCGGAAACACCATATATTTT.

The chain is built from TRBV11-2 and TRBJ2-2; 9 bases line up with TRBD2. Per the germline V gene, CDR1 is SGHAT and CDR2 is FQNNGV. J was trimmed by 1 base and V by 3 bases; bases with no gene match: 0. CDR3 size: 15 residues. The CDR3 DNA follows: TGTGCCAGCAGCTTGACTAGCGGGAACACCGGGGAGCTGTTTTTT. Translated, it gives CASSLTSGNTGELFF. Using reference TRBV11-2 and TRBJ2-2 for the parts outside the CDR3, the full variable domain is EAGVAQSPRYKIIEKRQSVAFWCNPISGHATLYWYQQILGQGPKLLIQFQNNGVVDDSQLPKDRFSAERLKGVDSTLKIQPAKLEDSAVYLCASSLTSGNTGELFFGEGSRLTVL.

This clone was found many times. The CDR3, as DNA: TGTGCCAGCCTCGCCCCGACAGCAAAGGCCTACGAGCAGTACTTC. Translating it yields CASLAPTAKAYEQYF. V is TRBV6-5 and J is TRBJ2-7, with TRBD1 as a possible D gene (5 bases). This CDR3 contains 15 residues. V lost 8 bases and J lost 2, with 19 bases in between. Germline assignment: CDR1 MNHEY and CDR2 SVGAGI.

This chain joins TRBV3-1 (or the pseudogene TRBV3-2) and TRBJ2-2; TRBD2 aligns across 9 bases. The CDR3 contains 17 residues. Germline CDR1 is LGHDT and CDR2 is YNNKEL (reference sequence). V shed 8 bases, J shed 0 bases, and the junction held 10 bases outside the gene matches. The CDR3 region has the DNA TGTGCCAGCTGGGGGGATAGCGGGGGCTCGAACACCGGGGAGCTGTTTTTT. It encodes CASWGDSGGSNTGELFF.

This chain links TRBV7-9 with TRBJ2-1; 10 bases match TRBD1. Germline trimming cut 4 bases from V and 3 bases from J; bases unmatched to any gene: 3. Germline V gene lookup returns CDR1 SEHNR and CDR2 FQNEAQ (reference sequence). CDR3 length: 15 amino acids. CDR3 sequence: CASSSGTGDYNEQFF. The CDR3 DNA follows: TGTGCCAGCAGCTCCGGGACAGGGGACTACAATGAGCAGTTCTTC.

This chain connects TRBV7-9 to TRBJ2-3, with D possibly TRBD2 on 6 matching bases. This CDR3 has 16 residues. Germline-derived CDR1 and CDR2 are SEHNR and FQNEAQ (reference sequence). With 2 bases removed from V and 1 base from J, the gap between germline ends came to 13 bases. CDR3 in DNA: TGTGCCAGCAGCTTAAGGGCGGGAAAGGGCACAGATACGCAGTATTTT. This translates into CASSLRAGKGTDTQYF.

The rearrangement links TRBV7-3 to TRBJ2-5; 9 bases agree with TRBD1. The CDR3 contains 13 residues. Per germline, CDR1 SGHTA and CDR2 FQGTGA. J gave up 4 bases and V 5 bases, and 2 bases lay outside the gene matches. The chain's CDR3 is CASSPGQGETQYF. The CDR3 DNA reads TGTGCCAGCAGCCCGGGACAGGGAGAGACCCAGTACTTC.